The sequence of this TCR beta chain was determined in a study of shared clonotypes between healthy human individuals. The germline V and J ends were trimmed by 0 bases and 2 bases, with 6 bases remaining between them. CDR1 is SGDLS, CDR2 YYNGEE, per germline. This CDR3 is 15 amino acids long. This clone was detected only a few times. Unsorted samples relied on around 100 million PBMCs, which served as the source of genomic DNA. An assay was performed, and its level was deep. Each cell subset's genomic DNA was divided evenly among several immunoSEQ plates. Unsorted PBMC samples were amplified in replicate PCRs containing around 300 ng DNA, 30,000 or so T cell genomes. Profiling relied on immunoSEQ multiplex PCR, and the TCRdb table lists in-frame clones only, not all of them. The sample holds 500,000 to 650,000 clones, 70% to 80% seen once.

The V and J genes are TRBV9 and TRBJ2-6; D possibly corresponds to TRBD1 (5 bases). Sequencing was carried out using PBMCs. This sequence originates from a middle-aged woman in good health. Some clones in this sample may be carry-over from other donors' samples. The CDR3 is CASSVGQTGANVLTF. CDR3 coding DNA: TGTGCCAGCAGCGTAGGACAGACTGGGGCCAACGTCCTGACTTTC.